The sample holds one count of the clone carrying this T cell receptor (beta chain). The protocol was immunoSEQ multiplex PCR, while the TCRdb copy is restricted to in-frame clones and leaves out a portion. Of more than 400,000 clones listed, 81% are singletons. CDR3 length: 16 amino acids. CDR1 MDHEN and CDR2 SYDVKM come from the germline V gene. The ends lost 2 bases at V and 5 bases at J; junction bases unmatched: 4. This entry belongs to a study of shared clonotypes between healthy human individuals. J is TRBJ2-1 and V is TRBV28, with 12 bases aligning to TRBD2. Sequencing was done on a sample of PBMCs. The sequence came from a woman aged 40-49 years in good health. Some clones in this sample may be carry-over from other donors' samples. The CDR3 is CASSLGTSGQNNEQFF. CDR3 sequence (DNA): TGTGCCAGCAGTTTAGGGACTAGCGGGCAAAACAATGAGCAGTTCTTC.